The table lists the clone carrying this T cell receptor (beta chain) with a few counts. Its antigen is unidentified. TCRdb's copy holds only in-frame clones and misses some; the assay was immunoSEQ multiplex PCR. The sample includes more than 85,000 clones, approximately 84% of them seen just once. This sample is part of a study of T cell responses to AZD1222 COVID-19 vaccine. It was second doses at about 4 or about 12 weeks that were pooled. The CDR3 runs to 13 residues. CDR1 is SQVTM, CDR2 ANQGSEA, per germline. With V trimmed by 6 bases and J by 2 bases, 5 bases remained unmatched. Study results and limitations: Repertoire sampling occurred only after the peak T cell response.

Sequencing was performed on peripheral blood, taken 28 days after the second AZD1222 dose. The clonotype was recovered from an adult who received the AZD1222 COVID-19 vaccine. The chain recombines TRBV29-1 with TRBJ2-7, with 9 bases fitting TRBD1. The chain's CDR3 is CSVKRDRAYEQYF. The CDR3 region has the DNA TGCAGCGTGAAAAGGGACAGGGCCTACGAGCAGTACTTC.